Sequencing of this T cell receptor (beta chain) was carried out in a study of blood T cell repertoires in COVID-19 (dated by TCRdb to the early 2020s). Turning to the overall study: Samples from collaborators originated in the United States, Italy and Spain and spanned both the acute and convalescent phases of COVID-19. Nearly every sample came with metadata listing a de-identified subject ID, COVID-19 status, age in years and sex. A freely available public database, intended as a resource for researchers studying the immune response to SARS-CoV-2, is where the repertoires were released. Deeply sampled blood TCRbeta repertoires from subjects exposed to, actively infected with, or recovered from COVID-19 were included in the dataset. Where available, HLA class I and class II types were obtained from metadata supplied by the sample provider rather than from assay-based typing. Samples came from the ongoing ImmuneRACE study (first 160 participants) plus 1,254 subjects from 6 global collaborators. The material from the prospective study consisted of cDNA or gDNA derived from T cells, B-cell-depleted T cells, or PBMCs.

TCRbeta CDR3 regions were amplified from genomic DNA using the immunoSEQ Assay, a bias-controlled multiplex PCR. The published analysis was carried out like this. The number of nucleated cells in each sample was estimated by amplification of reference gene primers within the assay. To quantify the absolute abundance of each unique TCRbeta CDR3 rearrangement, sequence reads were collapsed and filtered. For each sample, productive Simpson clonality was calculated as the square root of Simpson's diversity index across productive rearrangements. TCRdb carries this immuneACCESS record with in-frame sequences only. Its versions omit some clonotypes, under half of them owing to an unresolved V gene in the studies checked, with the rest unexplained. V and J calls and clone size follow that table, whereas D and trimming were derived from the DNA. A total of 370,000 or so clones appear in this sample, 81% of them only once. Roughly 1.2% of the sample goes to the ten largest clones.

This clone was seen just once. Its target antigen remains unknown. No base quality values were provided; no much bigger clone lies one nucleotide off. The CDR3 numbers 15 residues from cysteine through phenylalanine. Of all the DNA, just the CDR3 is kept, 45 bases in frame from base 1. Taken from the germline V gene, the CDR1 and CDR2 loops are SGDLS and YYNGEE. The V end gives up 4 bases and the J end 4 bases, leaving 6 bases in the junction not matched to a gene. Collaborating institutions collected whole blood in K2EDTA tubes following their own protocols. For TCRbeta analysis, collaborators shipped samples in one of three forms: frozen whole blood, isolated PBMCs, or DNA extracted from either of those sample types. Overall study results and their limits: Clinical and demographic metadata were provided uncurated, with the amount varying by source and participant.

Sequenced: peripheral blood. The receptor comes from a human donor with acute or convalescent COVID-19. The donor label of this sample is uncertain. The sequence links TRBV9 to TRBJ2-2; TRBD2 fits 8 bases in the junction. The DNA sequence is given as TGTGCCAGCAGCCGGGGGGGGACAACCACCGGGGAGCTGTTTTTT. It translates to CASSRGGTTTGELFF.